This TCR beta chain appears in the sequencing data of a study of response to subunit inactivated influenza vaccine. Overall study results and limits: Authors suggested few new T cells are recruited by each seasonal influenza vaccination.

TCRdb reprocessed the RT-PCR reads via MiXCR and lists one record per CDR3 protein. The sample records over 150,000 distinct CDR3 sequences, roughly 8.7% being singletons. On this clonotype: Its antigen is still unknown.

Trimming removed 6 bases at V and 1 base at J, with 14 bases between. This CDR3 has 15 residues. CDR1 ENHRY and CDR2 SYGVKD come from the germline V gene. The clonotype originates from a man in his forties or fifties who received an inactivated influenza vaccine. The chain has TRBV10-3 and TRBJ2-3, with D possibly TRBD2 on 6 matching bases. This material consisted of non-naive T cells sorted from PBMCs, taken on the day of vaccination. The CDR3 DNA follows: TGTGCCATCAGCCCGGAGGGGACCGGCACAGATACGCAGTATTTT. It yields the protein CAISPEGTGTDTQYF.